The TCR beta chain described here comes from a study of T cells after yellow fever vaccination. TCRdb reprocessed the 5' RACE reads with MiXCR, giving one entry per CDR3 protein. The repertoire holds fewer than 500,000 distinct CDR3 sequences, with approximately 19% as singletons. Germline CDR1 is SGHAT and CDR2 is FQNNGV. V shed 5 bases and J 1 base; nucleotides not matched to a gene: 7. There are 15 residues in the CDR3. In this sample, this clonotype turned up a few times. The specimen was PBMCs, collected before the yellow fever booster vaccination. This clonotype originated in a young man who received the YFV17D yellow fever vaccine. The rearrangement uses TRBV11-2 and TRBJ2-5; 7 bases are shared with TRBD2. This CDR3 reads CASSHGGSVQETQYF. The CDR3 DNA reads as TGTGCCAGCAGCCACGGGGGGTCGGTCCAAGAGACCCAGTACTTC. Full variable domain (missing parts from reference TRBV11-2 and TRBJ2-5): EAGVAQSPRYKIIEKRQSVAFWCNPISGHATLYWYQQILGQGPKLLIQFQNNGVVDDSQLPKDRFSAERLKGVDSTLKIQPAKLEDSAVYLCASSHGGSVQETQYFGPGTRLLVL.